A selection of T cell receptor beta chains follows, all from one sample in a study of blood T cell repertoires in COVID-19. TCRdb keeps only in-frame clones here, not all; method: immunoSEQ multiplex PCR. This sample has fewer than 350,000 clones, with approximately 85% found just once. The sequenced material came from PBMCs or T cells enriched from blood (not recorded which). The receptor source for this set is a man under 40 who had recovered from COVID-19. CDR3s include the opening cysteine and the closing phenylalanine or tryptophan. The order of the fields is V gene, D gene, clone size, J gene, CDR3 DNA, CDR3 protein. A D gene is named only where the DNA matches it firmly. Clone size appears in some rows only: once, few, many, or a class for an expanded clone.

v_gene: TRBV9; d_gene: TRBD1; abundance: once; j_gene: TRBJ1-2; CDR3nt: TGTGCCAGCAGCGCTGGGACAGGGGGCGGGACGGATGGCTACACCTTC; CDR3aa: CASSAGTGGGTDGYTF
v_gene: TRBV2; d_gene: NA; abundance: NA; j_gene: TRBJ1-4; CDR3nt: TGTGCCAGCAGTGAAGCTCAGGGAAAACTGTTTTTT; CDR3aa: CASSEAQGKLFF
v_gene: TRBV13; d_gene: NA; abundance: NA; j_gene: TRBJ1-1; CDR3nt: TGTGCCAGCAGAGAGGCCATGAACACTGAAGCTTTCTTT; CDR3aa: CASREAMNTEAFF
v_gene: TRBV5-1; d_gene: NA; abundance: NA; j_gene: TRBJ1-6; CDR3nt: TGCGCCAGCAGCTTGGAGGTGTCGGGGAATTCACCCCTCCACTTT; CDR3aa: CASSLEVSGNSPLHF
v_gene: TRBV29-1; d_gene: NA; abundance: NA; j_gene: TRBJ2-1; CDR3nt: TGCAGCGTCGGGGGCAATGAGCAGTTCTTC; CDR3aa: CSVGGNEQFF
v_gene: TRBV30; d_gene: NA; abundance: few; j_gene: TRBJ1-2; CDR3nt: TGTGCCTGGAGTGTCGGGTGGAGATCGGATGGCTACACCTTC; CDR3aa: CAWSVGWRSDGYTF
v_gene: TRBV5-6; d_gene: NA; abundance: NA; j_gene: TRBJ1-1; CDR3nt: TGTGCCAGCCACCCCACAGTGAACACTGAAGCTTTCTTT; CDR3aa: CASHPTVNTEAFF
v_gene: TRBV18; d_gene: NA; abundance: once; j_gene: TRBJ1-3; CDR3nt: TGTGCCAGCTCACCACCGAGGGAATCTGGAAACACCATATATTTT; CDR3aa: CASSPPRESGNTIYF
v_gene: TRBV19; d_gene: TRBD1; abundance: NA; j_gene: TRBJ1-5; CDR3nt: TGTGCCAGTAGTCCCTCTCTGGACAGGAATCAGCCCCAGCATTTT; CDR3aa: CASSPSLDRNQPQHF
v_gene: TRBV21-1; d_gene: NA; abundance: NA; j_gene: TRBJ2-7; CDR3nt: TGTGCCAGCAGCAAGGGGGGGCACCTTAGGGAGCAGTACTTC; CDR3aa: CASSKGGHLREQYF
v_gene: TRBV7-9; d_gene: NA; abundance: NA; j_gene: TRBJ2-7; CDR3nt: TGTGCCAGCAGCTGGGGAGCGGAGGGGCTAAAAACCTACGAGCAGTACTTC; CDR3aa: CASSWGAEGLKTYEQYF
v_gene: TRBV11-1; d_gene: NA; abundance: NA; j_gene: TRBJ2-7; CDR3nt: TGTGCCAGCAGCCCACGGAGCCCAGTTACTGACGAGCAGTACTTC; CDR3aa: CASSPRSPVTDEQYF
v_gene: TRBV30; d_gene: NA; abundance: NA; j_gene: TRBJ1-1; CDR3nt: TGTGCCTGGAGGCGGGCAGTACCCGTTGTTGGGAACACTGAAGCTTTCTTT; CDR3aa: CAWRRAVPVVGNTEAFF
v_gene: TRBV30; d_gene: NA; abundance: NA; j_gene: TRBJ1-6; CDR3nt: TGTGCCTGGAGTGTAGACAGTTATAATTCACCCCTCCACTTT; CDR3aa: CAWSVDSYNSPLHF
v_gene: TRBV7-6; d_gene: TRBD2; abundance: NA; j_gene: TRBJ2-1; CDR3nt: TGTGCCAGCAGTAGGCTAGCGGAGGTCAATGAGCAGTTCTTC; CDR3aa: CASSRLAEVNEQFF
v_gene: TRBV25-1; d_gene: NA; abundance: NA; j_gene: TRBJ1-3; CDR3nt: TGTGCCAGCAGTGACCCGGGGGGTCCTGGAAACACCATATATTTT; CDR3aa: CASSDPGGPGNTIYF
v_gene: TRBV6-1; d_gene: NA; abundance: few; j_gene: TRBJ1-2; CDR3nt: TGTGCCAGCAGTGAAGTTCCGGGGGTGCGTGCCGGCTACACCTTC; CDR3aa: CASSEVPGVRAGYTF
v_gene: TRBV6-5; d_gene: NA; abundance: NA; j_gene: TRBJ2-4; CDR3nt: TGTGCCAGCAACTCTGGGACAAGCAAAAACATTCAGTACTTC; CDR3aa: CASNSGTSKNIQYF
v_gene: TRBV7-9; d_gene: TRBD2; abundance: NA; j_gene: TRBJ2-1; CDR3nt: TGTGCCAGCAGCGGTCCAGGGACTAGCGGGGGAATCTACAATGAGCAGTTCTTC; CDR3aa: CASSGPGTSGGIYNEQFF
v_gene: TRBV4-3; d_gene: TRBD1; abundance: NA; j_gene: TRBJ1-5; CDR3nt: TGCGCCAGCAGCCAAGTGGTACCAGGGACAGGGGAATTAAGCAATCAGCCCCAGCATTTT; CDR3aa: CASSQVVPGTGELSNQPQHF
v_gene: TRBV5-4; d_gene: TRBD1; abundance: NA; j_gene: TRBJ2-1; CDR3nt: TGTGCCAGCAGCCTACAGGGCAGGGGGATCTACAATGAGCAGTTCTTC; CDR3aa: CASSLQGRGIYNEQFF
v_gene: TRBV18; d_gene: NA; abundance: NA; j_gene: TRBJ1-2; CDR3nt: TGTGCCAGCTCACCTCAACGGGGGGCTCCAAACTATGGCTACACCTTC; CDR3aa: CASSPQRGAPNYGYTF
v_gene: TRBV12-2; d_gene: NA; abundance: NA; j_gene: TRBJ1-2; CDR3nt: TGTGCAAGTCGCCCCCCGAAATCGAGACAGGAAGGCTACACCTTC; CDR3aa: CASRPPKSRQEGYTF
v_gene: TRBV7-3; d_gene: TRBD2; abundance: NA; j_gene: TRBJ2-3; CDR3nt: TGTGCCAGCAGCTCCCAGGGAGGGACTACCACAGATACGCAGTATTTT; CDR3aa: CASSSQGGTTTDTQYF